The 5 T cell receptor beta chains below come from one sample, sequenced in a study of identical twins. TCRdb redid the calling of the 5' RACE reads with MiXCR, one entry per CDR3 protein. The data contain 600,000 to 800,000 distinct CDR3 sequences, roughly 20% of them singletons. These data are also associated with another study on T cells expressing NK-cell markers.

The sequencing input was PBMCs. These receptors all stem from a woman aged 18-29 years in good health.

This clonotype was detected only a few times. V gene TRBV14 combines with J gene TRBJ2-7, with D uncertain. Germline loops: CDR1 SGHDN, CDR2 FVKESK. Trimming stripped 3 bases from V and 2 bases from J, with 11 bases between. This CDR3 has 14 amino acids. The CDR3 DNA reads as TGTGCCAGCAGCCAGGCCCCCTCAGCCTACGAGCAGTACTTC. Protein: CASSQAPSAYEQYF.

In its sample, this clonotype was seen a few times. This rearrangement joins TRBV5-6 to TRBJ2-7, with TRBD2 matching over 10 bases. Germline V CDR1 and CDR2: SGHDT, YYEEEE. Losses at the gene ends were 3 bases for V and 5 bases for J; bases not matched to a gene: 11. The CDR3 length is 16 residues. CDR3 loop: CASSSTTSGARDEQYF. The CDR3 nucleotides read TGTGCCAGCAGCTCCACTACTAGCGGGGCGAGGGACGAGCAGTACTTC. The variable domain in full, with the rest retrieved from reference TRBV5-6 and TRBJ2-7, is DAGVTQSPTHLIKTRGQQVTLRCSPKSGHDTVSWYQQALGQGPQFIFQYYEEEERQRGNFPDRFSGHQFPNYSSELNVNALLLGDSALYLCASSSTTSGARDEQYFGPGTRLTVT.

V and J are TRBV12-3 or TRBV12-4 and TRBJ2-1; no definite D call. Deletions cut 8 bases from V and 6 bases from J, with 11 bases between. The CDR3 is 12 residues long. The CDR3 coding sequence is TGTGCCAGCGGCGGCCCGGGCAATGAGCAGTTCTTC. Residues: CASGGPGNEQFF.

This rearrangement joins TRBV9 to TRBJ2-7; tentatively, D is TRBD1 or TRBD2 (5 bases each). This CDR3 has 14 amino acids. Germline V gene lookup returns CDR1 SGDLS and CDR2 YYNGEE. V dropped 0 bases and J dropped 2 bases, with 9 bases sitting between them. CDR3 in DNA: TGTGCCAGCAGCGTAGATGGGACCCCCTACGAGCAGTACTTC. Protein sequence: CASSVDGTPYEQYF.

Only a few counts were recorded for this clonotype. The chain carries TRBV4-1 and TRBJ2-7, with a tentative D call TRBD2 (6 bases). The CDR3 runs to 15 residues. V dropped 3 bases and J dropped 0 bases, with 12 bases sitting between them. The germline gives CDR1 MGHRA, CDR2 YSYEKL. The CDR3 DNA reads as TGCGCCAGCAGCCACGGGACTTTCAGCTCCTACGAGCAGTACTTC. Amino acid sequence: CASSHGTFSSYEQYF.